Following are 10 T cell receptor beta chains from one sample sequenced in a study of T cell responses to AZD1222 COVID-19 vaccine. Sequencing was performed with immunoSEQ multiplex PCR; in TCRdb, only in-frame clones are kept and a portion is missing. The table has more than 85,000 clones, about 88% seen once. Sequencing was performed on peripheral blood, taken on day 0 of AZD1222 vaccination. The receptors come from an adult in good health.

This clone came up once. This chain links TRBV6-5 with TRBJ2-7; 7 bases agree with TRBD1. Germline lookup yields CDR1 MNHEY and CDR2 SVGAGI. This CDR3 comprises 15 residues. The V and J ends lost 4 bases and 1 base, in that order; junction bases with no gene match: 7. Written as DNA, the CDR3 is TGTGCCAGCAGTTCCCCCCGGGACAGATCCTACGAGCAGTACTTC. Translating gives CASSSPRDRSYEQYF.

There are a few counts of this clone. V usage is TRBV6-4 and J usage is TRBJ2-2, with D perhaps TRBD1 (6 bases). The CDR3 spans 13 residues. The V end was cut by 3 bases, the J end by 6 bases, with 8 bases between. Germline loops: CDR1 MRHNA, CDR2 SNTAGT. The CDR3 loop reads CASSEGAAGELFF. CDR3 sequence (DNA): TGTGCCAGCAGTGAGGGGGCTGCCGGGGAGCTGTTTTTT.

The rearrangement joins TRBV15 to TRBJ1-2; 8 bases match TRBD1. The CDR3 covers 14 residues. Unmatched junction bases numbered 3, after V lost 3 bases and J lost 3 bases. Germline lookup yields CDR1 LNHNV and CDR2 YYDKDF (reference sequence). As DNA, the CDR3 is TGTGCCACCAGCAGGGGACAGGCCCACTATGGCTACACCTTC. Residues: CATSRGQAHYGYTF.

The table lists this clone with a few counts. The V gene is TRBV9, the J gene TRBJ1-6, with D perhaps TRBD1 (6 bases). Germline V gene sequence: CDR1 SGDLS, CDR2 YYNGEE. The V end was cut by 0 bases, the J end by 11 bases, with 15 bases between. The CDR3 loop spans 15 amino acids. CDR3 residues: CASSVGSPGQAPLHF. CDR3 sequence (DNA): TGTGCCAGCAGCGTAGGTTCTCCGGGACAAGCACCCCTCCACTTT.

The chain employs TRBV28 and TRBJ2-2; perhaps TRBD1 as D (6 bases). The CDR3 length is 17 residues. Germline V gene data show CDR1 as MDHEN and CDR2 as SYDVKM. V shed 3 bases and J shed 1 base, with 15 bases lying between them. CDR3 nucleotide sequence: TGTGCCAGCAGTTTCCTCACTCTACAGGGGAACACCGGGGAGCTGTTTTTT. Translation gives CASSFLTLQGNTGELFF.

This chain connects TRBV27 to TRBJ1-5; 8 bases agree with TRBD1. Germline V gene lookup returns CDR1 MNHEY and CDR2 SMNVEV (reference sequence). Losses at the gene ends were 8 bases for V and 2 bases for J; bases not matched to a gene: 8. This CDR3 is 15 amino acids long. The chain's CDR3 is CASGRDRGGNQPQHF. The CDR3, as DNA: TGTGCCAGCGGGAGAGACAGGGGTGGCAATCAGCCCCAGCATTTT.

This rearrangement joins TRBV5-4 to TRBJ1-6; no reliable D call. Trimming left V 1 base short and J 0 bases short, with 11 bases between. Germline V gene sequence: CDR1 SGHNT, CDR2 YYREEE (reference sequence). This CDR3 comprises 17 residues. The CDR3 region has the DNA TGTGCCAGCAGCTTGTATGTGGTGAGCTCCTATAATTCACCCCTCCACTTT. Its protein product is CASSLYVVSSYNSPLHF.

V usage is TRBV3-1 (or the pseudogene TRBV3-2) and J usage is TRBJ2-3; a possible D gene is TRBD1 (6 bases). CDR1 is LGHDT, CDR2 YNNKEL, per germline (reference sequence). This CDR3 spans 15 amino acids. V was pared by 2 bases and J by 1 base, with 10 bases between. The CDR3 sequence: CASSQLGAGTDTQYF. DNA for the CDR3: TGTGCCAGCAGCCAATTGGGGGCCGGCACAGATACGCAGTATTTT.

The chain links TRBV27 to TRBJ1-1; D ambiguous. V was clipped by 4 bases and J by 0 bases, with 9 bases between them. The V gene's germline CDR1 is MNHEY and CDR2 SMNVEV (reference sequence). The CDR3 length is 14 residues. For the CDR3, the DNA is TGTGCCAGCAGTTCGGCAGGTGTGAACACTGAAGCTTTCTTT. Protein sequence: CASSSAGVNTEAFF.

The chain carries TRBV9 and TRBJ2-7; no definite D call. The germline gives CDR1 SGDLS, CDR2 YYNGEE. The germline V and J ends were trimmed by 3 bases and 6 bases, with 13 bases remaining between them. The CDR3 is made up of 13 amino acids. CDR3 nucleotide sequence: TGTGCCAGCAGCGCCCAGCTAAGACCCGAGCAGTACGTC. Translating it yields CASSAQLRPEQYV.